Detailed here is one T cell receptor (beta chain). The data derive from a study of control samples from healthy donors and cancer patients. Trimming stripped 3 bases from V and 11 bases from J, with 20 bases between. The CDR3 spans 14 residues. Looked up from germline, CDR1 is SGHRS and CDR2 is YFSETQ. Using immunoSEQ multiplex PCR, the repertoire was profiled, and TCRdb retains in-frame clones only, with some absent. The top ten hold roughly 7.8% of the sample, which has approximately 150,000 clones, roughly 91% seen once. The chain employs TRBV5-1 and TRBJ1-1, with TRBD1 as a possible D gene (5 bases). Sequencing input: PBMCs. This TCR was sampled from a man aged 45 to 65 with head and neck cancer. The CDR3 reads CASSSQGRPERAFF. CDR3 DNA sequence: TGCGCCAGCAGCTCCCAGGGCAGGCCAGAGAGGGCTTTCTTT.